These T cell receptor beta chains were read from a single sample in a study of a mutant IDH1 vaccine in newly diagnosed glioma. Profiled with immunoSEQ multiplex PCR; TCRdb holds only in-frame clones, not every one. The table records about 66,000 clones, under 90% of them present only once. These receptors have no identified antigens. Sequenced material: PBMCs, taken from a glioma patient whose treatment included an IDH1 peptide vaccine. The source is a young man with glioma. CDR3s include the opening cysteine and the closing phenylalanine or tryptophan. The D gene is left open where the match is weak. Not every row has a clone size; where given, it reads once, few, many or a size class.

length	size	J	V	D	DNA	CDR3
12	.	TRBJ1-1	TRBV19	.	TGTGCCAGTAGTTTTAGGACTGCCGAAGCTTTCTTT	CASSFRTAEAFF
15	.	TRBJ2-7	TRBV27	.	TGTGCCAGCAGTTTCCTGACAGGCCCGGACTACGAGCAGTACTTC	CASSFLTGPDYEQYF
13	.	TRBJ2-4	TRBV9	.	TGTGCCAGCAGCGTAGACCCCCAAAACATTCAGTACTTC	CASSVDPQNIQYF
14	.	TRBJ1-1	TRBV9	TRBD1	TGTGCCAGCAACAAACAGGGGGCGAGGACTGAAGCTTTCTTT	CASNKQGARTEAFF
15	.	TRBJ1-6	TRBV25-1	TRBD1	TGTGCCAGCAGCCCCTTAGACAGGGAGGATTCACCCCTCCACTTT	CASSPLDREDSPLHF
13	.	TRBJ2-7	TRBV28	.	TGTGCCACGGCCGCCATCGACAGTTACGAGCAGTACTTC	CATAAIDSYEQYF
18	.	TRBJ2-3	TRBV28	TRBD1	TGTGCCAGCAGTTCTCCGGGATGGCAGGGGGCTGGCACAGATACGCAGTATTTT	CASSSPGWQGAGTDTQYF
14	.	TRBJ2-5	TRBV5-6	TRBD1	TGTGCCAGCAGCTTGCCCCAGGGGGAGGAGACCCAGTACTTC	CASSLPQGEETQYF
14	.	TRBJ1-2	TRBV6-9	.	TGTGCCAGCAGCCCGGGGGCCGGATTATATGGCTACACCTTC	CASSPGAGLYGYTF
16	.	TRBJ1-2	TRBV29-1	TRBD1	TGCAGCGTGTGGGGTCCGACAGGGGGCGTGGGGTATGGCTACACCTTC	CSVWGPTGGVGYGYTF
15	.	TRBJ1-6	TRBV5-5	.	TGTGCCAGCAGCTTTACATCCGATTCGGATTCACCCCTCCACTTT	CASSFTSDSDSPLHF
12	.	TRBJ2-4	TRBV7-9	.	TGTGCCAGCAGCTCGTTCAAAAACATTCAGTACTTC	CASSSFKNIQYF
14	few	TRBJ2-1	TRBV9	TRBD2	TGTGCCAGCAGCCTTCTAGCGGGAGGCAATGAGCAGTTCTTC	CASSLLAGGNEQFF
16	.	TRBJ1-5	TRBV4-2	.	TGTGCCAGCAGCCAAGAGGACACGGGAATTAATCAGCCCCAGCATTTT	CASSQEDTGINQPQHF
13	.	TRBJ1-2	TRBV28	.	TGTGCCAGCAGTTTAACGACAGACTATGGCTACACCTTC	CASSLTTDYGYTF
15	.	TRBJ1-6	TRBV9	.	TGTGCCAGCAGCGTAGCCGGGGGGGGTCGGTCACCCCTCCACTTT	CASSVAGGGRSPLHF
14	.	TRBJ1-1	TRBV30	TRBD1	TGTGCCTGGGAGCTAGGACAGGGACTCACTGAAGCTTTCTTT	CAWELGQGLTEAFF
15	.	TRBJ2-7	TRBV5-1	TRBD2	TGCGCCAGCAGCTCGGTACTAGCGGGATCCTACGAGCAGTACTTC	CASSSVLAGSYEQYF
13	.	TRBJ1-1	TRBV7-9	.	TGTGCCAGCAGCTCCTCCGTCGGGACTGAAGCTTTCTTT	CASSSSVGTEAFF
15	.	TRBJ2-7	TRBV5-1	.	TGCGCCAGCAGCCCCCGGGGCGGGACGTCCTACGAGCAGTACTTC	CASSPRGGTSYEQYF
12	.	TRBJ1-1	TRBV30	.	TGTGCCTGGAGTGTAGAGGGGACTGAAGCTTTCTTT	CAWSVEGTEAFF
14	.	TRBJ2-2	TRBV9	.	TGTGCCAGCAGCGAGGGGACGAACACCGGGGAGCTGTTTTTT	CASSEGTNTGELFF
15	.	TRBJ2-7	TRBV5-4	.	TGTGCCAGCAGCTTGTCCGGGGGAATGGGGGACGAGCAGTACTTC	CASSLSGGMGDEQYF
13	.	TRBJ1-1	TRBV15	.	TGTGCCACCAGCAGGAGTTTGGCCACTGAAGCTTTCTTT	CATSRSLATEAFF
14	.	TRBJ2-7	TRBV5-1	.	TGCGCCAGCAGCTTGGCCCGAAGCGGCTACGAGCAGTACTTC	CASSLARSGYEQYF
13	.	TRBJ2-1	TRBV27	.	TGTGCCAGCAGTCTCGGGACACGGGGCGGTCGGTTCTTC	CASSLGTRGGRFF
13	.	TRBJ1-1	TRBV6-1	.	TGTGCCAGCAGTACAGGAAGGAACACTGAAGCTTTCTTT	CASSTGRNTEAFF
17	.	TRBJ1-1	TRBV19	TRBD1	TGTGCCAGTAGTATTGGTGGACAGGGCCTCTGGAACACTGAAGCTTTCTTT	CASSIGGQGLWNTEAFF
18	.	TRBJ2-4	TRBV7-2	.	TGTGCCAGCAGCTTTTCGAGAGCAGATCGGGCGACCAAAAACATTCAGTACTTC	CASSFSRADRATKNIQYF
15	.	TRBJ2-7	TRBV9	TRBD1	TGTGCCAGCAGCGGGCTGGACAGGGGGCTGGACGAGCAGTACTTC	CASSGLDRGLDEQYF
14	.	TRBJ1-1	TRBV28	.	TGTGCCAGCCGGGGCAGCCTGAAAAACACTGAAGCTTTCTTT	CASRGSLKNTEAFF
11	.	TRBJ1-2	TRBV20-1	.	TGCAGTGCTTGGACTAACTATGGCTACACCTTC	CSAWTNYGYTF
14	few	TRBJ1-1	TRBV28	.	TGTGCCAGCAGTTGGCCACTCGACGGGTCTGAAGCTTTCTTT	CASSWPLDGSEAFF
15	.	TRBJ2-1	TRBV7-8	TRBD1	TGTGCCAGCAGCCCCCCCGGCAGGGGGAAGAATGAGCAGTTCTTC	CASSPPGRGKNEQFF
16	once	TRBJ1-1	TRBV4-1	TRBD1	TGCGCCAGCAGCCTGACCGGGACAGGGGCCTCCCCTGAAGCTTTCTTT	CASSLTGTGASPEAFF
14	.	TRBJ2-7	TRBV28	.	TGTGCCAGCAGTTTACGACAACCTCGCTACGAGCAGTACTTC	CASSLRQPRYEQYF
16	.	TRBJ1-1	TRBV10-3	.	TGTGCCATCAGTGCTGCTGGCACACTGGGGACCGCTGAAGCTTTCTTT	CAISAAGTLGTAEAFF
13	.	TRBJ2-5	TRBV2	.	TGTGCCAGCAGTGAATTGGTGTTGGGGACCCAGTACTTC	CASSELVLGTQYF
15	.	TRBJ2-7	TRBV7-7	TRBD1	TGTGCCAGCAGCTCTACTCCGGGACAGGGTGCCGAGCAGTACTTC	CASSSTPGQGAEQYF
17	.	TRBJ2-1	TRBV7-3	.	TGTGCCAGCAGCTCCGTAAGCAGGGGCGGCTCCTACAATGAGCAGTTCTTC	CASSSVSRGGSYNEQFF
15	.	TRBJ1-5	TRBV4-2	.	TGTGCCAGCAGCCAAGATCGGCCGGGGGATCAGCCCCAGCATTTT	CASSQDRPGDQPQHF
15	.	TRBJ1-4	TRBV4-2	TRBD1	TGTGCCAGCAGCCACCCGGACAGGGGAAATGAAAAACTGTTTTTT	CASSHPDRGNEKLFF
15	.	TRBJ2-4	TRBV19	TRBD1	TGTGCCAGTAGTATCTGGACAGGGGGAGGAAACATTCAGTACTTC	CASSIWTGGGNIQYF
15	.	TRBJ2-7	TRBV7-2	.	TGTGCCAGCAGCCCCAATGCGGGGTTAACCTACGAGCAGTACTTC	CASSPNAGLTYEQYF
16	.	TRBJ2-5	TRBV5-1	TRBD2	TGCGCCAGCAGCTTTGTGGCGGGAGGGCCCCGGGAGACCCAGTACTTC	CASSFVAGGPRETQYF
13	.	TRBJ2-5	TRBV2	TRBD2	TGTGCCAGCAGTGAAAAGCGGGAGGGGACCCAGTACTTC	CASSEKREGTQYF
13	once	TRBJ1-2	TRBV7-9	.	TGTGCCAGCAGCCCCGGACAGAACTATGGCTACACCTTC	CASSPGQNYGYTF
15	.	TRBJ2-7	TRBV27	TRBD1	TGTGCCAGCAGTTTAACAGGGGGCCCGGGTTACGAGCAGTACTTC	CASSLTGGPGYEQYF
14	.	TRBJ2-5	TRBV7-2	.	TGTGCCAGCAGCTTTTGGGGGCTAGGGGAGACCCAGTACTTC	CASSFWGLGETQYF
15	.	TRBJ2-3	TRBV30	TRBD2	TGTGCCTGGAGTGTTCGCGGGGGGGTTCTAGATACGCAGTATTTT	CAWSVRGGVLDTQYF
11	.	TRBJ2-7	TRBV6-5	.	TGTGCCAGCAGGTTTATCTACGAGCAGTACTTC	CASRFIYEQYF
15	.	TRBJ2-5	TRBV7-2	.	TGTGCCAGCAGCTTAGGTGGACAGTACCAAGAGACCCAGTACTTC	CASSLGGQYQETQYF
13	few	TRBJ2-5	TRBV30	.	TGTGCCTGGAGTGTTAGAATGCGGGAGACCCAGTACTTC	CAWSVRMRETQYF
12	.	TRBJ2-7	TRBV30	.	TGTGCCTGGAGTGTACGAGAGTACGAGCAGTACTTC	CAWSVREYEQYF
16	.	TRBJ2-5	TRBV7-9	.	TGTGCCAGCAGCTTTCCCTTTAGCGGAGAACAAGAGACCCAGTACTTC	CASSFPFSGEQETQYF
13	once	TRBJ2-7	TRBV30	.	TGTGCCTGGAGTCCCGAGCCCATCTACGAGCAGTACTTC	CAWSPEPIYEQYF
16	.	TRBJ2-7	TRBV5-4	TRBD2	TGTGCCAGCAGCTCCGGGGGTAGCGGGGGTTTAAACGAGCAGTACTTC	CASSSGGSGGLNEQYF
13	.	TRBJ1-5	TRBV19	.	TGTGCCAGTAGTCCAGGGTTCAGTCAGCCCCAGCATTTT	CASSPGFSQPQHF
14	.	TRBJ1-5	TRBV29-1	TRBD1	TGCAGCGTTGGGCCAGGGGGCGCAGGTCAGCCCCAGCATTTT	CSVGPGGAGQPQHF
14	once	TRBJ2-5	TRBV7-8	.	TGTGCCAGCAGCTTAGGACTCATAGAAGAGACCCAGTACTTC	CASSLGLIEETQYF